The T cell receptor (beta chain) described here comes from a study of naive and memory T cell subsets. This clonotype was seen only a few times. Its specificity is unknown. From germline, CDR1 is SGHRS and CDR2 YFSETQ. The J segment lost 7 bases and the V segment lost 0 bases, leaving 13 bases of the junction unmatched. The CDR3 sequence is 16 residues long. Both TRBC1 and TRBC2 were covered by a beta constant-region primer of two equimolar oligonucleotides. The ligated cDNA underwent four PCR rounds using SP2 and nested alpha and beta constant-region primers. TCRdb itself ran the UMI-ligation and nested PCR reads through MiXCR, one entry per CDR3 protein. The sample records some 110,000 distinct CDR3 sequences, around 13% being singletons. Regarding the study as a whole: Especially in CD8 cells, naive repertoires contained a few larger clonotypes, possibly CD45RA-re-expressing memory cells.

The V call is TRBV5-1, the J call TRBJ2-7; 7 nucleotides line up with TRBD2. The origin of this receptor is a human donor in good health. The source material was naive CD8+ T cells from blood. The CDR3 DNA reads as TGCGCCAGCAGCTTGGAGGGTAGCGGGCCCACCTTTGAGCAGTACTTC. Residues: CASSLEGSGPTFEQYF.